These T cell receptor beta chains were read from a single sample in a study of metastatic and nonmetastatic thyroid tumors. TCRdb re-processed the PCR reads through MiXCR. The table shows around 41,000 clones, with 28% occurring only once. The sequencing sample was made of blood. The source is a male donor with papillary thyroid cancer or a benign thyroid nodule (not recorded which). Some clones in this sample may be carry-over from other donors' samples. Both conserved end residues are part of each CDR3. D genes are given only for firm matches. A clone size is listed for some rows: how often the clone was seen (once, few, many), or a class if it is expanded.

TRBV4-1	TRBJ1-2	-	many	CASSQGASYGYTF	TGCGCCAGCAGCCAAGGGGCGTCCTATGGCTACACCTTC
TRBV11-2	TRBJ2-7	-	-	CASSPSLGQQYF	TGTGCCAGCAGCCCCTCGCTTGGGCAGCAGTACTTC
TRBV10-3	TRBJ2-7	-	many	CAMGGTPSYEQYF	TGTGCCATGGGGGGGACACCTTCCTACGAGCAGTACTTC
TRBV12-3/TRBV12-4	TRBJ1-2	-	few	CASRRVGMNYGYTF	TGTGCCAGCAGAAGGGTCGGGATGAACTATGGCTACACCTTC
TRBV20-1	TRBJ1-1	-	many	CSAGGFWYSRGAFF	TGCAGTGCTGGGGGATTTTGGTACAGCCGGGGAGCTTTCTTT
TRBV5-1	TRBJ1-1	-	-	CASNLVGQSYTEAFF	TGCGCCAGCAACTTGGTAGGCCAGTCTTACACTGAAGCTTTCTTT
TRBV20-1	TRBJ1-1	-	many	CSAPGGLGTEAFF	TGCAGTGCACCGGGGGGGTTGGGCACTGAAGCTTTCTTT
TRBV3-1	TRBJ1-6	-	once	CASSQVQGNSPLHF	TGTGCCAGCAGCCAGGTACAGGGCAACTCACCCCTCCACTTT
TRBV30	TRBJ1-4	-	-	CAWGRGGKLFF	TGTGCCTGGGGACGGGGTGGTAAACTGTTTTTT
TRBV2	TRBJ2-2	TRBD1	medium-sized	CASSERTGRGGELFF	TGTGCCAGCAGTGAACGGACAGGGCGGGGCGGGGAGCTGTTTTTT
TRBV2	TRBJ2-1	-	few	CASRPDRSYNEQFF	TGTGCCAGCAGGCCCGACAGGTCCTACAATGAGCAGTTCTTC
TRBV20-1	TRBJ2-6	TRBD1	many	CSARDSGQGLSGANVLTF	TGCAGTGCTAGAGATTCCGGACAGGGTCTCTCTGGGGCCAACGTCCTGACTTTC
TRBV7-8	TRBJ2-7	-	-	CASSLGFWGTSSYEQYF	TGTGCCAGCAGCTTAGGCTTCTGGGGGACTTCTTCATACGAGCAGTACTTC
TRBV6-6	TRBJ1-6	TRBD1	many	CASSRRIQGASMYGSPLHF	TGTGCCAGCAGTCGAAGAATACAGGGGGCATCCATGTATGGATCACCCCTCCACTTT
TRBV6-4	TRBJ2-6	TRBD2	few	CASSESSGWDWANVLTF	TGTGCCAGCAGTGAATCTAGCGGGTGGGATTGGGCCAACGTCCTGACTTTC
TRBV3-1	TRBJ1-5	TRBD1	many	CASSRQGSNQPQHF	TGTGCCAGCAGCCGACAGGGTAGCAATCAGCCCCAGCATTTT
TRBV15	TRBJ2-7	TRBD2	-	CATSRDGSGRLSREQYF	TGTGCCACCAGCAGAGATGGTAGCGGGAGGCTCTCGCGGGAGCAGTACTTC
TRBV9	TRBJ2-2	-	many	CASSVAGIGELFF	TGTGCCAGCAGCGTAGCGGGCATCGGGGAGCTGTTTTTT
TRBV7-2	TRBJ2-5	-	few	CASSLAGRFGKETQYF	TGTGCCAGCAGCTTAGCGGGTCGGTTCGGTAAAGAGACCCAGTACTTC
TRBV3-1	TRBJ2-7	TRBD1	-	CASSQWRQGEQYF	TGTGCCAGCAGCCAATGGAGACAGGGCGAGCAGTACTTC
TRBV3-1	TRBJ2-3	-	many	CASSYSDFTDTQYF	TGTGCCAGCAGTTACTCAGATTTCACAGATACGCAGTATTTT
TRBV2	TRBJ2-7	-	-	CASSERQDLSYEQYF	TGTGCCAGCAGTGAACGACAGGACCTCTCCTACGAGCAGTACTTC
TRBV7-6	TRBJ2-7	TRBD1	-	CASSLLVGQIYDEYF	TGTGCCAGCAGCTTACTAGTGGGACAGATCTACGATGAGTACTTC
TRBV6-1	TRBJ1-1	-	few	CAISEGGRAGEAFF	TGTGCCATCAGTGAGGGAGGCAGGGCTGGAGAAGCTTTCTTT
TRBV24-1	TRBJ2-7	TRBD2	many	CATSGGSYEQYF	TGTGCCACCTCGGGAGGGAGCTACGAGCAGTACTTC
TRBV7-3	TRBJ2-3	-	many	CASRTQGIDTQYF	TGTGCCAGCAGGACACAGGGAATAGATACGCAGTATTTT
TRBV28	TRBJ2-7	-	-	CASSLTGSHEQYF	TGTGCCAGCAGTTTAACAGGGTCCCACGAGCAGTACTTC